The 12 T cell receptor beta chains below come from one sample, sequenced in a study of T-cell reconstitution after alpha-beta-depleted transplantation in children. Preparation of the TCRbeta library involved a method that used unique molecular identifiers. TCRdb passed the PCR reads through MiXCR, listing each CDR3 protein once. Among 200,000 to 250,000 distinct CDR3 sequences, around 10% were seen once, and the ten largest hold 6.2%. The material was PBMCs from the stem cell graft donor, obtained from the stem cell graft. The receptors shown here come from a human donor who donated a stem cell graft to a child with acute lymphoblastic leukemia.

This clonotype came up many times. The genes are TRBV12-3 or TRBV12-4 and TRBJ1-5, with 9 bases fitting TRBD1. The CDR3 extends over 15 amino acids. V shed 6 bases, J shed 6 bases, and the junction held 9 bases outside the gene matches. CDR3 in DNA: TGTGCCAGCAGAGACGACAGGGGGTCGGGTCAGCCCCAGCATTTT. Translation: CASRDDRGSGQPQHF.

This clonotype has ten or more counts. The chain couples TRBV12-3 or TRBV12-4 to TRBJ2-5; perhaps TRBD1 as D (5 bases). V lost 2 bases to trimming and J lost 5 bases, with 12 bases between them. CDR3 length: 14 amino acids. CDR3 residues: CASSLQGLIETQYF. CDR3 sequence (DNA): TGTGCCAGCAGTTTACAGGGTTTGATCGAGACCCAGTACTTC.

This clonotype was found many times. The genes are TRBV7-9 and TRBJ2-3; D is tentatively TRBD1 or TRBD2 (5 bases each). Looked up from germline, CDR1 is SEHNR and CDR2 is FQNEAQ (reference sequence). Deletions cut 5 bases from V and 0 bases from J, with 12 bases between. This CDR3 is 15 amino acids long. The CDR3 loop reads CASSGRGASTDTQYF. The CDR3 region has the DNA TGTGCCAGCAGCGGGAGAGGGGCAAGCACAGATACGCAGTATTTT.

This clonotype was seen more than once but under ten times. This rearrangement joins TRBV2 to TRBJ1-4; D ambiguous. The V gene lost 8 bases and the J gene lost 7 bases, with 11 bases spanning the gap. The CDR3 contains 12 residues. Per germline, CDR1 SNHLY and CDR2 FYNNEI. CDR3 residues: CASDFGLEKLFF. CDR3 nucleotides: TGTGCCAGCGATTTCGGTCTTGAAAAACTGTTTTTT.

This clonotype has ten or more counts. The CDR3 DNA sequence: TGTGCCAGCAGTTTGGGGCAGGCCACAGATACGCAGTATTTT. The encoded protein is CASSLGQATDTQYF. This rearrangement joins TRBV12-3 or TRBV12-4 to TRBJ2-3; tentative D call: TRBD1 (5 bases). V lost 3 bases and J lost 2, with 9 bases in between. The CDR3 spans 14 residues.

The rearrangement links TRBV12-3 or TRBV12-4 to TRBJ1-2; unclear D gene. Trimming stripped 3 bases from V and 7 bases from J, with 18 bases between. The CDR3 length is 15 residues. The CDR3 is CASSFLADSKGGYTF. The CDR3 coding sequence is TGTGCCAGCAGTTTCTTAGCAGATAGTAAGGGTGGCTACACCTTC.

This clonotype was found a few times. This chain links TRBV6-5 with TRBJ2-5, with 8 bases that match TRBD2. Trimming removed 4 bases from V and 5 bases from J; junction bases left unmatched: 6. The CDR3 length is 14 residues. CDR1 and CDR2 (germline): MNHEY, SVGAGI. In DNA form, the CDR3 reads TGTGCCAGCAGTTGGAGGCTAGCGGGTGAGACCCAGTACTTC. Its translation is CASSWRLAGETQYF.

This clonotype occurred a few times. The chain recombines TRBV5-1 with TRBJ2-5, with 8 bases matching TRBD1. The CDR3 sequence is 15 residues long. Germline V gives CDR1 SGHRS, CDR2 YFSETQ. J lost 3 bases, V lost 0 bases, and 4 bases had no gene match. The CDR3 reads CASSLVQGAKETQYF. The CDR3 nucleotides read TGCGCCAGCAGCTTGGTTCAGGGGGCGAAAGAGACCCAGTACTTC.

The CDR3 coding sequence is TGCAGCGTCTGGAAACAGGGGTCTAACTATGGCTACACCTTC. Amino acid sequence: CSVWKQGSNYGYTF. The V and J genes are TRBV29-1 and TRBJ1-2, with TRBD1 matching over 7 bases. CDR3 length: 14 amino acids. V dropped 6 bases and J dropped 0; count of bases not matched to a gene: 7. The germline CDR1 and CDR2 sequences are SQVTM and ANQGSEA.

This clonotype was picked up a small number of times. The CDR3 region has the DNA TGCGCCAGCAGCTTGTGGGCAGATACGCAGTATTTT. It encodes CASSLWADTQYF. V gene TRBV5-1 combines with J gene TRBJ2-3; D is unresolved. The CDR3 totals 12 residues. Germline lookup yields CDR1 SGHRS and CDR2 YFSETQ. Between the trimmed V and J ends, which lost 1 base and 4 bases, there was a span of 4 bases.

This clonotype has a count of ten or more. The genes are TRBV27 and TRBJ1-1, with unresolved D. V was trimmed by 5 bases and J by 5 bases, leaving 15 bases between them. CDR3 length: 14 amino acids. Germline assignment: CDR1 MNHEY and CDR2 SMNVEV (reference sequence). CDR3: CASSDHARRTEAFF. In DNA form, the CDR3 reads TGTGCCAGCAGTGATCACGCCCGCAGGACTGAAGCTTTCTTT.

This clonotype was recorded at least ten times. The V and J genes are TRBV11-2 and TRBJ2-5; D remains ambiguous. The CDR3 consists of 14 residues. The V gene lost 5 bases and the J gene lost 1 base, with 11 bases spanning the gap. Germline V gene sequence: CDR1 SGHAT, CDR2 FQNNGV. The CDR3: CASSPKVIQETQYF. The CDR3 bases are TGTGCCAGCAGCCCGAAAGTAATCCAAGAGACCCAGTACTTC.